The entry below gives a single TCR beta chain sequence along with its context. This clone showed up just once. Its antigen is currently not known. No base quality values were provided; no much bigger clone lies one nucleotide off. The data stem from a study of cytomegalovirus exposure and HLA in healthy donors (dated by TCRdb to about 2017). Study-wide context: A later analysis indicated that the 95 to 150 validation repertoires were generated on the platform also employed for the approximately 690 repertoires of the first cohort. The aim of the study was to test whether cataloging public T cell receptors could identify signatures of past pathogen exposure. A separate validation cohort of about 110 different subjects was used in addition to the roughly 670-subject first cohort. To predict cytomegalovirus infection status, the study combined high-throughput TCR immunosequencing, statistical association of individual TCRs with disease status, and machine learning. Overall results and qualifications from the work: A later analysis had no HLA typing for the validation cohort, so co-occurrence there was scored across all 110 or so repertoires. Most TCR sequences were observed very rarely across donors, whereas some public TCRs were present in many individuals. A few of the identified cytomegalovirus-associated TCR beta chains were confirmed in vitro to be specific for cytomegalovirus antigens. Of the cluster scores, 85% to 95% were above 0 in a later analysis, which found that TCRs clustered in the first cohort also tended to co-occur in the 120 or so validation repertoires. The authors suggested that the approach could potentially be generalized to other disease states and immunological phenotypes. Cytomegalovirus status was reported to be diagnosed by the classifier with high specificity and sensitivity in both the original and validation cohorts. A total of 150 or so TCR beta chains were listed by the study as associated with cytomegalovirus.

The donors belonged to the validation cohort of approximately 130 subjects, which was separate from the approximately 700-subject first cohort. Library generation was performed with the immunoSEQ multiplex PCR assay. As for the original processing: To diagnose cytomegalovirus status from the catalog of TCR beta chain sequences, a statistical classification framework was built. The table was pulled from immuneACCESS by TCRdb, which kept in-frame rearrangements only. Such tables lose some clones; where checked, under half of the loss comes from unresolved V genes, and the rest has no known cause. That table is the source of V, J and clone size, and D and trimming were worked out from the DNA. The sample data list tens of thousands of clones, and about 94% of these were observed just once. The leading ten clones occupy 1.4% of the sample. Looking up the germline V gene yields CDR1 SGHRS and CDR2 YFSETQ. The CDR3 contains 15 residues, cysteine and phenylalanine counted. CDR3 DNA only is kept here, 45 bases in frame from base 1. Trimming takes 5 bases off V and 0 bases off J; junction bases not matched to a gene: 8.

This TCR came from a man younger than 30 in good health and CMV-seropositive. The sequenced sample consisted of PBMCs. The V and J genes are TRBV5-1 and TRBJ2-7; 7 nucleotides in the junction match TRBD1. The CDR3 has the sequence CASSPTGQSSYEQYF. The bases are TGCGCCAGCAGTCCGACAGGGCAGAGCTCCTACGAGCAGTACTTC. Beyond the CDR3, the reference TRBV5-1 and TRBJ2-7 genes provide the residues; the full variable domain reads: KAGVTQTPRYLIKTRGQQVTLSCSPISGHRSVSWYQQTPGQGLQFLFEYFSETQRNKGNFPGRFSGRQFSNSRSEMNVSTLELGDSALYLCASSPTGQSSYEQYFGPGTRLTVT.